This TCR beta chain was observed in a study of blood T cell repertoires in COVID-19. About the study: The cDNA or gDNA used as material had been derived from T cells, B-cell-depleted T cells, or PBMCs.

Authors' data handling: It was from reference gene primer amplification that nucleated cell counts were estimated. Sequencing used immunoSEQ multiplex PCR; TCRdb keeps in-frame clones, though not all of them. That table supplies the V and J calls and clone size; D and trimming were determined from the DNA. The sample yields a few hundred thousand clones, 80% to 85% seen once. Trimming left V 11 bases short and J 4 bases short, with 9 bases between. CDR1 is SNHLY and CDR2 is FYNNEI in the germline V gene. The CDR3 contains 11 residues. The TCR sequence derives from a woman in her 30s who had recovered from COVID-19. This chain joins TRBV2 and TRBJ2-4, with D tentatively TRBD2 (5 bases). The sequenced material came from peripheral blood. Here the CDR3 reads CAGGGKNIQYF. The CDR3 DNA is TGTGCCGGTGGCGGGAAAAACATTCAGTACTTC. The variable domain in full, with the rest retrieved from reference TRBV2 and TRBJ2-4, is EPEVTQTPSHQVTQMGQEVILRCVPISNHLYFYWYRQILGQKVEFLVSFYNNEISEKSEIFDDQFSVERPDGSNFTLKIRSTKLEDSAMYFCAGGGKNIQYFGAGTRLSVL.